This TCR beta chain was documented in a study of T cells in Graves' hyperthyroidism and ophthalmopathy. Overall study results and limits: Ophthalmopathy, which appeared later, was predicted by the model a median about 6 months before onset. Most thyroid clonotypes with frequency above 0.001 were detected in blood. In simple terms, a model built on 13 V-J features told ophthalmopathy apart from stable hyperthyroidism.

The investigators amplified TCR beta CDR3 regions from RNA transcripts. TCR CDR3 underwent first-round RT-PCR with the HTBI primer set. Each CDR3 protein gets one entry after TCRdb re-called the multiplex PCR reads with MiXCR. The table records hundreds of thousands of distinct CDR3 sequences, 40% to 55% of them present only once. This clonotype has more than one count but fewer than ten. Its antigen is unidentified. Clinical symptoms, serum thyroxine and TRAb, thyroid ultrasound and orbital computed tomography were used for the diagnoses. The TCR comes from an adult man with Graves' disease, either hyperthyroidism or ophthalmopathy (not recorded which). The sequencing input was peripheral blood or thyroid tissue (not recorded which).

Here the CDR3 DNA reads TGCAGTGCTAGAGAGGACAGGGAAAGCGAGCAGTACTTC. Encoded protein: CSAREDRESEQYF. The chain couples TRBV20-1 to TRBJ2-7; 8 bases line up with TRBD1. CDR3 length equals 13 residues. From germline, CDR1 is DFQATT and CDR2 SNEGSKA (reference sequence). V dropped 0 bases and J dropped 6; count of bases not matched to a gene: 4.